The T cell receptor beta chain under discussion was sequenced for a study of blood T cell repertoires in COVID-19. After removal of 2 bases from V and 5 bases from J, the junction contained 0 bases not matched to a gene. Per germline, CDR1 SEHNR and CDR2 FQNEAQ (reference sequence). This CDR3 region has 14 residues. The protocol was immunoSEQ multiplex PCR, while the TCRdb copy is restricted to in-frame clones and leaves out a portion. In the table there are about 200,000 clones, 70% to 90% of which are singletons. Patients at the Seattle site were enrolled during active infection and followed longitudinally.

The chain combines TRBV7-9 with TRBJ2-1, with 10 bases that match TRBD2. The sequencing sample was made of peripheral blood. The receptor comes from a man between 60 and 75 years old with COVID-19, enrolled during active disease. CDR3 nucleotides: TGTGCCAGCAGCTTAAGCGGGGGGGACAATGAGCAGTTCTTC. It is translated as CASSLSGGDNEQFF.